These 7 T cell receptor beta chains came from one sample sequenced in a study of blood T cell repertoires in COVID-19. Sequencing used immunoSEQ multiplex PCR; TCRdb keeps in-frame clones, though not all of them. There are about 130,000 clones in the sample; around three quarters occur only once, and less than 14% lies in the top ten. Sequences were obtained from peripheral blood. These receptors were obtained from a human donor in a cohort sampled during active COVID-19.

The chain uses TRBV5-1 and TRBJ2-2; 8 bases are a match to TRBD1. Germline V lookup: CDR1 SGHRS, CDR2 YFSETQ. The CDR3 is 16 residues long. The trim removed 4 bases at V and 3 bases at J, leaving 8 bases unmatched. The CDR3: CASSGPGQGYTGELFF. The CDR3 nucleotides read TGCGCCAGCAGCGGTCCCGGACAGGGATACACCGGGGAGCTGTTTTTT.

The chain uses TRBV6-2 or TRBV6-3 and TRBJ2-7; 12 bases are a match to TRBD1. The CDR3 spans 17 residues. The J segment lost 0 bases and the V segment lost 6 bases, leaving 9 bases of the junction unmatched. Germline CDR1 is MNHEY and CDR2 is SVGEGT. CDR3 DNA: TGTGCCAGCAGCGCCGGGACAGGGGGCTACAGCTCCTACGAGCAGTACTTC. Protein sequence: CASSAGTGGYSSYEQYF.

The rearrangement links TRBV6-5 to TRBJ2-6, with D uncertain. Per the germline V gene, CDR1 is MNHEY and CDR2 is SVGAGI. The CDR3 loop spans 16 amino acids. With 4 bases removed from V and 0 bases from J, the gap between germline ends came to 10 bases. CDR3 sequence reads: CASSSLYSSGANVLTF. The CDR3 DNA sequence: TGTGCCAGCAGTTCCCTTTACAGCTCTGGGGCCAACGTCCTGACTTTC.

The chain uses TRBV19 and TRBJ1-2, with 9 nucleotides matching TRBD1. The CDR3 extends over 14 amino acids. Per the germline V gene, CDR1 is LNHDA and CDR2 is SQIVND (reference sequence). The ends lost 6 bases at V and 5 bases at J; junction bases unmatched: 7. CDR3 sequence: CASSPVGQGYGYTF. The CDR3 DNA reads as TGTGCCAGTAGCCCCGTGGGACAGGGTTATGGCTACACCTTC.

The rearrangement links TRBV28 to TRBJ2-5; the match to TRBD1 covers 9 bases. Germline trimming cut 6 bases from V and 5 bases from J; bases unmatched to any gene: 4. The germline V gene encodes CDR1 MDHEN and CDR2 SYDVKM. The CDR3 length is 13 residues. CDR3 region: CASRGQGRETQYF. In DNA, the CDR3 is TGTGCCAGCAGGGGACAGGGTCGGGAGACCCAGTACTTC. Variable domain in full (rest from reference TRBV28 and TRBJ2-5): DVKVTQSSRYLVKRTGEKVFLECVQDMDHENMFWYRQDPGLGLRLIYFSYDVKMKEKGDIPEGYSVSREKKERFSLILESASTNQTSMYLCASRGQGRETQYFGPGTRLLVL.

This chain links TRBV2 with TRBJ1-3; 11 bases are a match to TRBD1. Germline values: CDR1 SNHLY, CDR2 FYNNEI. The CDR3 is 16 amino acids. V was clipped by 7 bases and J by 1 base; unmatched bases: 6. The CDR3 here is CASNHGTGGSGNTIYF. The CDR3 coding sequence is TGTGCCAGCAACCACGGGACAGGGGGATCTGGAAACACCATATATTTT.

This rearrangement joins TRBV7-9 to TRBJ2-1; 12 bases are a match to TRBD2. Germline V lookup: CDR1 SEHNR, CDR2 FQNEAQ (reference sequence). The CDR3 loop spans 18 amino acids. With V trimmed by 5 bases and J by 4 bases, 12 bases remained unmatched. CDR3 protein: CASSPRASGGAGYNEQFF. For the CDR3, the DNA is TGTGCCAGCAGCCCCCGGGCTAGCGGGGGGGCCGGGTACAATGAGCAGTTCTTC.